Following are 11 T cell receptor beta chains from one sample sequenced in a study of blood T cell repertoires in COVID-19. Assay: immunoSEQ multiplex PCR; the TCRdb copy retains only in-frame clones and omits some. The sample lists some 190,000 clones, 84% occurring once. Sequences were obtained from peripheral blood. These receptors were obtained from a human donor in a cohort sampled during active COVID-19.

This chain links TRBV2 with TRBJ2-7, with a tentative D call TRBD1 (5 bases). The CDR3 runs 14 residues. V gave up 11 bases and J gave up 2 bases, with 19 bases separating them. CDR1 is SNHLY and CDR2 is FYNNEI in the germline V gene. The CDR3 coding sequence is TGTGCCTCGAAAGGGGTCATTTCAGCCTACGAGCAGTACGTC. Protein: CASKGVISAYEQYV.

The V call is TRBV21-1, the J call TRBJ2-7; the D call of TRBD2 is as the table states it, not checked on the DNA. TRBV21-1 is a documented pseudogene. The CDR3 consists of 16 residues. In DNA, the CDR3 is TGTGCCAGCAGCAAAGTTGCGGGGCGTTTCTCCTACGAGCAGTACTTC. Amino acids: CASSKVAGRFSYEQYF.

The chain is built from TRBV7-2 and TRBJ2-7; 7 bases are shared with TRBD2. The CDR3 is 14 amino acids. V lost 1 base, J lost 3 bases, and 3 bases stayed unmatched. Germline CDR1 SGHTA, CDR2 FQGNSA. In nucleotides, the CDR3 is TGTGCCAGCAGCTTAGGATCGGGAGGCTACGAGCAGTACTTC. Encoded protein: CASSLGSGGYEQYF.

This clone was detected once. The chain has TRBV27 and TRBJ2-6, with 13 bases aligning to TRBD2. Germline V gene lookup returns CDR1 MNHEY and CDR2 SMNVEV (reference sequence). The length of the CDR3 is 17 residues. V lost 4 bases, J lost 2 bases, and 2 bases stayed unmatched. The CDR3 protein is CASSYGLAGAGANVLTF. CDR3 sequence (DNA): TGTGCCAGCAGTTACGGACTAGCGGGGGCTGGGGCCAACGTCCTGACTTTC.

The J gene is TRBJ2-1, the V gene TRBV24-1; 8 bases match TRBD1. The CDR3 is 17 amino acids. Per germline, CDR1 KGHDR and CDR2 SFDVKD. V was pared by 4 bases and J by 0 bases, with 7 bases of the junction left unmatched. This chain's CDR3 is CATSDLGQGGSYNEQFF. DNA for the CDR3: TGTGCCACCAGTGACCTAGGACAGGGAGGCTCCTACAATGAGCAGTTCTTC.

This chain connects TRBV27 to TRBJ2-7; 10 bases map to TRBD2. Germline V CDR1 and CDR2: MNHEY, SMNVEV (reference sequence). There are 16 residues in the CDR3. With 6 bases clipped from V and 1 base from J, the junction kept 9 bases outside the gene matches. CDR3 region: CASSQRVAGGSYEQYF. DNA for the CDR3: TGTGCCAGCAGCCAACGGGTAGCGGGGGGATCCTACGAGCAGTACTTC.

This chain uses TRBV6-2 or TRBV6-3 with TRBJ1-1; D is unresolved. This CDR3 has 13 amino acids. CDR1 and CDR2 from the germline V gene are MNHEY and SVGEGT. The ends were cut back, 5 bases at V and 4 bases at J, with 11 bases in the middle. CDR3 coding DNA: TGTGCCAGCAGTCAACCGCGGCGCACTGAAGCTTTCTTT. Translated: CASSQPRRTEAFF.

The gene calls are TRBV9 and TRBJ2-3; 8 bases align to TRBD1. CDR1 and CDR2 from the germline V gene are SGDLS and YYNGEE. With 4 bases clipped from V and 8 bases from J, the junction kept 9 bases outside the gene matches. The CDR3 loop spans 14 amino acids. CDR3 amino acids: CASSLRTGTPTQYF. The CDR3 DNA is TGTGCCAGCAGCTTGAGGACAGGGACCCCTACGCAGTATTTT.

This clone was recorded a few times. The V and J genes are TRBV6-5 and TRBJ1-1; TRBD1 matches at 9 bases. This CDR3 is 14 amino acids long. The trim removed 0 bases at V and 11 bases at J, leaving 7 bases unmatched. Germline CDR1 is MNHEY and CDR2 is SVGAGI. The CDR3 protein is CASSYSNRGRFAFF. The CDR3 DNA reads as TGTGCCAGCAGTTACTCGAACAGGGGGCGGTTTGCTTTCTTT.

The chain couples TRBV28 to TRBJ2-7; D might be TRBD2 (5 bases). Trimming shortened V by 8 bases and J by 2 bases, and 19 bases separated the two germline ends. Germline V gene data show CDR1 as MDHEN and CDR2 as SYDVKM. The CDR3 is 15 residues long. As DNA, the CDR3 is TGTGCCAGCGGGGTCCTGCGGGTACCAACCTACGAGCAGTACTTC. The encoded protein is CASGVLRVPTYEQYF.

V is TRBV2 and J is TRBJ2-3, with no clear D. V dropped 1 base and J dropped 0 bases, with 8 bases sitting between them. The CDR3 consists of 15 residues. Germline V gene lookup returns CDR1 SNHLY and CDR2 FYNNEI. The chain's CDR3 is CASSEGAGSTDTQYF. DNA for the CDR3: TGTGCCAGCAGTGAAGGGGCCGGAAGCACAGATACGCAGTATTTT. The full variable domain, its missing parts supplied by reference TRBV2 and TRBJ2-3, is EPEVTQTPSHQVTQMGQEVILRCVPISNHLYFYWYRQILGQKVEFLVSFYNNEISEKSEIFDDQFSVERPDGSNFTLKIRSTKLEDSAMYFCASSEGAGSTDTQYFGPGTRLTVL.